This TCR beta chain was recovered during a study of T cell responses to AZD1222 COVID-19 vaccine. Some clones are missing from TCRdb's copy, which holds only in-frame ones; the method was immunoSEQ multiplex PCR. The table lists around 70,000 clones, approximately 80% of them singletons. Trimming took 7 bases from V and 0 from J, leaving 8 bases between them. Per germline, CDR1 MNHEY and CDR2 SVGAGI. The CDR3 has 13 amino acids. The material was peripheral blood, obtained on day 0 of AZD1222 vaccination. The chain links TRBV6-5 to TRBJ2-3, with D possibly matching TRBD2 (5 bases). The receptor was derived from an adult in good health. CDR3 DNA: TGTGCCAGCACGCTAGCAAGCACAGATACGCAGTATTTT. Its translation is CASTLASTDTQYF.